Listed here is a single T cell receptor beta chain. Its antigen remains unknown. The source of the sample is a study of cytomegalovirus exposure and HLA in healthy donors. Study-wide results and limits: The study labeled 164 TCR beta chains cytomegalovirus-associated. Later genetic work tied a missense DCLRE1C variant to beta-chain V and J trimming.

13 Jbeta primers and 60 Vbeta primers were used for the PCR. Repertoires were generated with immunoSEQ multiplex PCR, while TCRdb's copy carries only in-frame clones and drops some. The table has some 120,000 clones, 70% to 85% seen once; the top ten hold more than 3.5%. V trimming: 4 bases; J trimming: 5 bases; junction bases outside the gene matches: 11. CDR3 length: 15 amino acids. The germline gives CDR1 LGHNA, CDR2 YSLEER. The chain employs TRBV4-3 and TRBJ2-7, with 7 bases matching TRBD2. The sequence derives from a middle-aged man in good health and CMV-seropositive. The sample consisted of PBMCs. The CDR3 loop reads CASSPHPGGNDEQYF. CDR3 in DNA: TGCGCCAGCAGCCCCCACCCCGGGGGGAACGACGAGCAGTACTTC.